The T cell receptor (beta chain) described here comes from a study of control samples from healthy donors and cancer patients. J gave up 2 bases and V 2 bases, and 5 bases lay outside the gene matches. The CDR3 loop spans 15 amino acids. Germline CDR1 and CDR2: LGHDT and YNNKEL (reference sequence). The method was immunoSEQ multiplex PCR; TCRdb's version includes in-frame clones alone and lacks a portion of them. This table holds approximately 160,000 clones, approximately 94% found once. This clonotype was sampled from a woman between 18 and 29 years old in good health. The chain is built from TRBV3-1 (or the pseudogene TRBV3-2) and TRBJ1-1, with 7 bases matching TRBD1. Sequencing used blood. CDR3 bases: TGTGCCAGCAGCCAACCTACAGGGGAAAACACTGAAGCTTTCTTT. It yields the protein CASSQPTGENTEAFF.